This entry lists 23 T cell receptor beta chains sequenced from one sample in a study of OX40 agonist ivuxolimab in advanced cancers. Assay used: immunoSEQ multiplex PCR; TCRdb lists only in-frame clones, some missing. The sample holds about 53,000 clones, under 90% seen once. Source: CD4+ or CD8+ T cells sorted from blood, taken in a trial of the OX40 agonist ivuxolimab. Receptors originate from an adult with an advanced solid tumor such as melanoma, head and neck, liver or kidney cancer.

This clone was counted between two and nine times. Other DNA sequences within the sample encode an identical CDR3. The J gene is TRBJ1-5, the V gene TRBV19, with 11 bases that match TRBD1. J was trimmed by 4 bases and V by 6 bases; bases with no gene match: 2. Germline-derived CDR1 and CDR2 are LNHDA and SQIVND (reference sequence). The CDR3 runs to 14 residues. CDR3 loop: CASSGTGGNQPQHF. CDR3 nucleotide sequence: TGTGCCAGTAGCGGGACAGGGGGTAATCAGCCCCAGCATTTT.

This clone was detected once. CDR3 sequence reads: CASRRSGVYYGYTF. CDR3 bases: TGTGCCAGCCGACGGTCTGGGGTCTACTATGGCTACACCTTC. This sequence joins TRBV27 and TRBJ1-2; D unclear. Germline CDR1 and CDR2: MNHEY and SMNVEV (reference sequence). This CDR3 contains 14 residues. V lost 8 bases and J lost 3, with 16 bases in between.

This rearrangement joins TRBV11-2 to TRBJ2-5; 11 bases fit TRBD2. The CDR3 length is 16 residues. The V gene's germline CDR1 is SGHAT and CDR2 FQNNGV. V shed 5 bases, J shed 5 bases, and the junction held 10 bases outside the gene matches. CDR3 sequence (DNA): TGTGCCAGCAGCCCACAGCCGGGACTAGCGGCGGAGACCCAGTACTTC. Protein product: CASSPQPGLAAETQYF.

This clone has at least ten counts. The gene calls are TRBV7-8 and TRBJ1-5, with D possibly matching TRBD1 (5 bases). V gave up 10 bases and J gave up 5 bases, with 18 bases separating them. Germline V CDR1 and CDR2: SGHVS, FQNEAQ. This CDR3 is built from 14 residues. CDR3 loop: CATSGARGDQPQHF. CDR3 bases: TGTGCCACATCCGGGGCACGGGGGGATCAGCCCCAGCATTTT.

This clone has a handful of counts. CDR3 amino acids: CAWRGRFRDRVNEQFF. In DNA, the CDR3 is TGTGCCTGGAGGGGAAGATTCCGGGACAGGGTTAATGAGCAGTTCTTC. The chain joins TRBV30 to TRBJ2-1; TRBD1 matches 9 bases. Per germline, CDR1 GTSNPN and CDR2 SVGIG (reference sequence). With V trimmed by 3 bases and J by 7 bases, 13 bases remained unmatched. The CDR3 loop spans 16 amino acids. The full variable domain, completed using reference TRBV30 and TRBJ2-1, is SQTIHQWPATLVQPVGSPLSLECTVEGTSNPNLYWYRQAAGRGLQLLFYSVGIGQISSEVPQNLSASRPQDRQFILSSKKLLLSDSGFYLCAWRGRFRDRVNEQFFGPGTRLTVL.

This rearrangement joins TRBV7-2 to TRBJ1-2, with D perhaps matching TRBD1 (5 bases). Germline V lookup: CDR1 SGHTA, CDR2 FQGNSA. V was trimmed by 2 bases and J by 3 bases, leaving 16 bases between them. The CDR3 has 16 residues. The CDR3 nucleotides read TGTGCCAGCAGCTTAATTTCGAGGGACGCCCACTATGGCTACACCTTC. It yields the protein CASSLISRDAHYGYTF.

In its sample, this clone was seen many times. The DNA for the CDR3 is TGTGCCAGCAGCCCAACTAGCGGGGCGCGGTACTTC. Amino acid sequence: CASSPTSGARYF. The chain is built from TRBV11-2 and TRBJ2-7; TRBD2 matches 10 bases. J lost 12 bases, V lost 5 bases, and 7 bases had no gene match. The CDR3 length is 12 residues. Per the germline V gene, CDR1 is SGHAT and CDR2 is FQNNGV.

CDR3 DNA sequence: TGTGCCAGCAGCCGTGGACAGGGTGTCCACGAGCAGTACTTC. Its translation is CASSRGQGVHEQYF. The rearrangement joins TRBV7-6 to TRBJ2-7; 8 bases map to TRBD1. J lost 5 bases, V lost 5 bases, and 8 bases had no gene match. The germline CDR1 and CDR2 sequences are SGHVS and FNYEAQ. There are 14 residues in the CDR3.

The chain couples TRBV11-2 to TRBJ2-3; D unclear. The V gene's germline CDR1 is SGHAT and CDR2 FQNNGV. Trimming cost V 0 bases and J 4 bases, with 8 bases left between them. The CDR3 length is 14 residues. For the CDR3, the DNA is TGTGCCAGCAGCTTAGATCTCGCATCAGATACGCAGTATTTT. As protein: CASSLDLASDTQYF.

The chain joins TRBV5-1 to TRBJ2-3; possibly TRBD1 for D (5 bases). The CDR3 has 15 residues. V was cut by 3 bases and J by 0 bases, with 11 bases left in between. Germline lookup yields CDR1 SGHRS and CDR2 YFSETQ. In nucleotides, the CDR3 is TGCGCCAGCAGCTCTACAGGCTACAGCACAGATACGCAGTATTTT. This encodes CASSSTGYSTDTQYF. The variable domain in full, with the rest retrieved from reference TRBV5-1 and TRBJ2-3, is KAGVTQTPRYLIKTRGQQVTLSCSPISGHRSVSWYQQTPGQGLQFLFEYFSETQRNKGNFPGRFSGRQFSNSRSEMNVSTLELGDSALYLCASSSTGYSTDTQYFGPGTRLTVL.

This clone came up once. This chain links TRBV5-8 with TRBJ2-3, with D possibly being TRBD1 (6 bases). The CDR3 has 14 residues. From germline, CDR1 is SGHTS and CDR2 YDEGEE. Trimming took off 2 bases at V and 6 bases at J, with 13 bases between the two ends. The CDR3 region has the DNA TGTGCCAGCAGCTTCCCTGGGGGCGTCGATACGCAGTATTTT. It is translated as CASSFPGGVDTQYF.

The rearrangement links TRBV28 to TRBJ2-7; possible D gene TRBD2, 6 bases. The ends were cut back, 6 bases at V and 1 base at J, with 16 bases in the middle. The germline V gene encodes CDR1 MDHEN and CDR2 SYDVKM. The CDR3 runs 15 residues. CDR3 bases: TGTGCCAGCAGCCCCGCCGGCGGGGCGTCCTACGAGCAGTACTTC. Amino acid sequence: CASSPAGGASYEQYF.

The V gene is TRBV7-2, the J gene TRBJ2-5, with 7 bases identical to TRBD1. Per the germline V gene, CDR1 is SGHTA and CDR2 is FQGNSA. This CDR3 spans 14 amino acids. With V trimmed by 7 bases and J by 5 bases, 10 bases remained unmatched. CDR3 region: CASNYRGREETQYF. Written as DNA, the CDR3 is TGTGCCAGCAACTACAGGGGAAGGGAGGAGACCCAGTACTTC.

The CDR3 reads CASSLDSGRNTGELFF. For the CDR3, the DNA is TGTGCCAGCAGCTTAGATAGCGGGAGAAACACCGGGGAGCTGTTTTTT. The rearrangement links TRBV11-2 to TRBJ2-2; TRBD2 matches at 9 bases. The CDR3 has 16 amino acids. Trimming removed 0 bases from V and 2 bases from J; junction bases left unmatched: 1. CDR1 is SGHAT and CDR2 is FQNNGV in the germline V gene. Based on the CDR3 plus reference TRBV11-2 and TRBJ2-2, the full variable domain is EAGVAQSPRYKIIEKRQSVAFWCNPISGHATLYWYQQILGQGPKLLIQFQNNGVVDDSQLPKDRFSAERLKGVDSTLKIQPAKLEDSAVYLCASSLDSGRNTGELFFGEGSRLTVL.

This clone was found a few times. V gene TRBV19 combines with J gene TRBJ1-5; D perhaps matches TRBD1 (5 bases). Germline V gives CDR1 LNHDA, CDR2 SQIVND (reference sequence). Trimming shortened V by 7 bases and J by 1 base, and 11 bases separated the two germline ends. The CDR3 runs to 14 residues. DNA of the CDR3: TGTGCCAGTAAGGGACGACCAAGCAATCAGCCCCAGCATTTT. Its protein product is CASKGRPSNQPQHF.

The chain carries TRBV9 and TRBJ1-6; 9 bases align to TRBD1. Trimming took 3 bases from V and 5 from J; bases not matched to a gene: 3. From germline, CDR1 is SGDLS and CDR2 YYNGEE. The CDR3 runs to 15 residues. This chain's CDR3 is CASSETGGDNSPLHF. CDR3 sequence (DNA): TGTGCCAGCAGCGAGACAGGGGGGGATAATTCACCCCTCCACTTT.

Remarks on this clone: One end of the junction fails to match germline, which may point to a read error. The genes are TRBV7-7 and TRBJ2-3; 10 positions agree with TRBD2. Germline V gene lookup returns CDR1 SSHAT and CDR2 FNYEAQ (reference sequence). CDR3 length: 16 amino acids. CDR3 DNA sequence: TGTGCTAGCAGGTACTCCCTAGCGGGGGGCACAGATACGCAGTATTTT. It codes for CASRYSLAGGTDTQYF.

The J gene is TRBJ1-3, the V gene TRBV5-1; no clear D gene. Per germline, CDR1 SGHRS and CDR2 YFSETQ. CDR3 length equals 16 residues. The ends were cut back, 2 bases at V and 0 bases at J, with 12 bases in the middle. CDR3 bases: TGCGCCAGCAGCTTAAGGGATGGCTTCTCTGGAAACACCATATATTTT. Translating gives CASSLRDGFSGNTIYF.

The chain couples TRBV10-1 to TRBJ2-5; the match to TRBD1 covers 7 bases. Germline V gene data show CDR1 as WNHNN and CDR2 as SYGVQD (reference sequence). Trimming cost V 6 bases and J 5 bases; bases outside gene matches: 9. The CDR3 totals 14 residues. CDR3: CASRSLGTAETQYF. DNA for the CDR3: TGCGCCAGCAGGTCCCTCGGGACAGCTGAGACCCAGTACTTC.

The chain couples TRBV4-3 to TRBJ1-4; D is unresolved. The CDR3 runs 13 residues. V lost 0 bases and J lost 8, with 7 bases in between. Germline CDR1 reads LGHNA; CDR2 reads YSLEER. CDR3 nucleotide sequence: TGCGCCAGCAGCCAAGATCTGCGGGAAAAACTGTTTTTT. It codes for CASSQDLREKLFF.

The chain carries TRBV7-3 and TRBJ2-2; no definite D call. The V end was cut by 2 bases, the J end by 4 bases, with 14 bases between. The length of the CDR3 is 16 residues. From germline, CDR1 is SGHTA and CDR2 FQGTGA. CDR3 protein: CASSLSSASSTGELFF. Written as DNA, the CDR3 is TGTGCCAGCAGCTTATCCAGCGCCTCTAGCACCGGGGAGCTGTTTTTT. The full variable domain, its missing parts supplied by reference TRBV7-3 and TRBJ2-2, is GAGVSQTPSNKVTEKGKYVELRCDPISGHTALYWYRQSLGQGPEFLIYFQGTGAADDSGLPNDRFFAVRPEGSVSTLKIQRTERGDSAVYLCASSLSSASSTGELFFGEGSRLTVL.

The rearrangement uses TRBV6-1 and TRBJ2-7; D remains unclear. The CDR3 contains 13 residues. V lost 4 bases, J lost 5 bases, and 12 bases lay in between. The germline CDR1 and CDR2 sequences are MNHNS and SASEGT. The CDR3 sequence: CASSASGPHEQYF. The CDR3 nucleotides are TGTGCCAGCAGTGCATCTGGGCCCCACGAGCAGTACTTC.

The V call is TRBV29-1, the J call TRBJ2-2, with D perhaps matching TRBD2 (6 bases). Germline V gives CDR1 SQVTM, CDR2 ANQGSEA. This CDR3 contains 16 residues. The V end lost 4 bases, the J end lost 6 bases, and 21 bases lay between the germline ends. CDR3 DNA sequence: TGCAGCGTTGTCCCCGGGGCAATCTCTAGCGCCGGGGAGCTGTTTTTT. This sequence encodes CSVVPGAISSAGELFF.